Below are 17 T cell receptor beta chains sequenced from a single sample in a study of OX40 agonist ivuxolimab in advanced cancers. Data came from immunoSEQ multiplex PCR; TCRdb stores just in-frame clones and leaves some out. The sample comprises about 26,000 clones, around 90% of which are singletons, and just under 20% rests with the top ten. This specimen consisted of CD4+ or CD8+ T cells sorted from blood, obtained in a trial of the OX40 agonist ivuxolimab. The receptors derive from an adult with an advanced solid tumor such as melanoma, head and neck, liver or kidney cancer.

The chain carries TRBV19 and TRBJ1-5; D unclear. V lost 1 base and J 1 base, leaving 11 bases between the germline ends. The length of the CDR3 is 16 residues. Germline-derived CDR1 and CDR2 are LNHDA and SQIVND (reference sequence). The CDR3 DNA follows: TGTGCCAGTAGTATAGCTCACGATTTGAGCAATCAGCCCCAGCATTTT. It specifies CASSIAHDLSNQPQHF. Together with reference TRBV19 and TRBJ1-5, the CDR3 gives the full variable domain: DGGITQSPKYLFRKEGQNVTLSCEQNLNHDAMYWYRQDPGQGLRLIYYSQIVNDFQKGDIAEGYSVSREKKESFPLTVTSAQKNPTAFYLCASSIAHDLSNQPQHFGDGTRLSIL.

The J gene is TRBJ1-1, the V gene TRBV28; D gene unclear. V lost 1 base and J lost 4, with 10 bases in between. The germline CDR1 and CDR2 sequences are MDHEN and SYDVKM. CDR3 length: 14 amino acids. CDR3 in DNA: TGTGCCAGCAGTTTATTTTCGGGTACCACTGAAGCTTTCTTT. This codes for CASSLFSGTTEAFF.

The chain employs TRBV10-1 and TRBJ2-7; 7 positions match TRBD1. This CDR3 is built from 15 residues. In germline, CDR1 is WNHNN, CDR2 SYGVQD (reference sequence). With V trimmed by 0 bases and J by 2 bases, 4 bases remained unmatched. CDR3 in amino acids: CASSESGQYPYEQYF. The CDR3 coding sequence is TGCGCCAGCAGTGAGTCGGGACAGTATCCCTACGAGCAGTACTTC.

This clone showed up just a few times. V and J are TRBV9 and TRBJ2-7; tentative D call: TRBD1 (7 bases). Trimming removed 3 bases from V and 4 bases from J, with 14 bases in between. CDR1 and CDR2 (germline): SGDLS, YYNGEE. The CDR3 sequence is 14 residues long. The CDR3 nucleotides are TGTGCCAGCAGCGCCTCAGGGGGGCCGTACGAGCAGTACTTC. It codes for CASSASGGPYEQYF.

The rearrangement uses TRBV13 and TRBJ1-6; 8 bases map to TRBD1. This CDR3 comprises 15 residues. After removal of 4 bases from V and 7 bases from J, the junction contained 6 bases not matched to a gene. Looked up from germline, CDR1 is PRHDT and CDR2 is FYEKMQ (reference sequence). The CDR3 DNA follows: TGTGCCAGCAGCTCACAGGGGGGTGGGAATTCACCCCTCCACTTT. Translating gives CASSSQGGGNSPLHF.

This chain connects TRBV5-8 to TRBJ1-6; 7 bases are a match to TRBD1. This CDR3 is built from 16 residues. The J segment lost 9 bases and the V segment lost 1 base, leaving 10 bases of the junction unmatched. Per germline, CDR1 SGHTS and CDR2 YDEGEE. CDR3 sequence reads: CASSLKGAGLGSPLHF. The CDR3 coding sequence is TGTGCCAGCAGCTTGAAGGGGGCAGGGCTGGGTTCACCCCTCCACTTT.

J is TRBJ2-7 and V is TRBV5-5, with D perhaps assigned TRBD1 or TRBD2 (6 bases each). V lost 2 bases and J lost 6, with 15 bases in between. The CDR3 runs 14 residues. Germline values: CDR1 SGHKS, CDR2 YYEKEE (reference sequence). CDR3 sequence (DNA): TGTGCCAGCAGCTTAGGGGGGCTCAGTGGCGAGCAGTACTTC. It yields the protein CASSLGGLSGEQYF.

The V gene is TRBV7-9, the J gene TRBJ2-1; 15 bases match TRBD2. CDR3 size: 16 residues. V was pared by 6 bases and J by 10 bases, with 10 bases of the junction left unmatched. Germline assignment: CDR1 SEHNR and CDR2 FQNEAQ (reference sequence). CDR3 amino acids: CASRLIQGLAGGEQFF. Here the CDR3 DNA reads TGTGCCAGCAGGCTAATCCAGGGACTAGCGGGAGGAGAGCAGTTCTTC.

The chain is built from TRBV27 and TRBJ1-1; no clear D gene. This CDR3 contains 14 residues. V lost 6 bases and J lost 1, with 12 bases in between. Looked up from germline, CDR1 is MNHEY and CDR2 is SMNVEV (reference sequence). CDR3 nucleotide sequence: TGTGCCAGCAGCCAAACAGATTCGAACACTGAAGCTTTCTTT. Translating gives CASSQTDSNTEAFF.

The chain couples TRBV14 to TRBJ2-5; D perhaps matches TRBD2 (5 bases). V lost 0 bases and J 4 bases, leaving 12 bases between the germline ends. The germline V gene encodes CDR1 SGHDN and CDR2 FVKESK. This CDR3 region has 15 residues. The CDR3 nucleotides read TGTGCCAGCAGCCAAGACGCCTATCGGGGAGAGACCCAGTACTTC. Translated, it gives CASSQDAYRGETQYF.

The rearrangement joins TRBV7-6 to TRBJ2-7, with a weak D call TRBD2 (7 bases). Trimming cost V 5 bases and J 1 base, with 12 bases left between them. Looked up from germline, CDR1 is SGHVS and CDR2 is FNYEAQ. The CDR3 is 14 residues long. The CDR3 DNA sequence: TGTGCCAGCAGCAACCGGGGGGCGTCCTACGAGCAGTACTTC. Protein product: CASSNRGASYEQYF.

This clone came up a few times. V gene TRBV4-3 combines with J gene TRBJ1-1, with no clear D. This CDR3 comprises 13 residues. Trimming took 0 bases from V and 8 from J, leaving 10 bases between them. CDR1 is LGHNA, CDR2 YSLEER, per germline. CDR3 loop: CASSQDRIGEAFF. CDR3 in DNA: TGCGCCAGCAGCCAAGATCGAATAGGGGAAGCTTTCTTT.

The chain is built from TRBV14 and TRBJ2-1; unclear D gene. Germline V lookup: CDR1 SGHDN, CDR2 FVKESK. V was cut by 1 base and J by 2 bases, with 9 bases left in between. The CDR3 has 15 amino acids. The CDR3 reads CASSQGRRPYNEQFF. The CDR3 coding sequence is TGTGCCAGCAGCCAAGGACGCAGACCCTACAATGAGCAGTTCTTC.

This clone has only one observation. CDR3 coding DNA: TGCGCCAGCAGCCAAGGTGGAGGTAGCTCCTACAATGAGCAGTTCTTC. Its translation: CASSQGGGSSYNEQFF. The chain combines TRBV4-1 with TRBJ2-1, with D possibly TRBD2 on 5 matching bases. This CDR3 contains 16 residues. Germline-derived CDR1 and CDR2 are MGHRA and YSYEKL. The germline V and J ends were trimmed by 1 base and 0 bases, with 10 bases remaining between them.

The chain joins TRBV25-1 to TRBJ1-1; no clear D. With 1 base removed from V and 3 bases from J, the gap between germline ends came to 3 bases. The CDR3 is 12 residues long. Germline V CDR1 and CDR2: MGHDK, SYGVNS. The CDR3 DNA sequence: TGTGCCAGCAGTGAATCTCACACTGAAGCTTTCTTT. This encodes CASSESHTEAFF.

The J gene is TRBJ2-1, the V gene TRBV11-2, with TRBD1 as a possible D gene (6 bases). Germline values: CDR1 SGHAT, CDR2 FQNNGV. V shed 2 bases and J shed 8 bases, with 10 bases lying between them. The CDR3 is 13 residues long. CDR3 coding DNA: TGTGCCAGCAGCTTAACAGGGTCCTATGAGCAGTTCTTC. The encoded protein is CASSLTGSYEQFF.

V usage is TRBV7-3 and J usage is TRBJ2-5; D may correspond to TRBD1 or TRBD2 (5 bases each). V was pared by 2 bases and J by 5 bases, with 12 bases between. Germline V CDR1 and CDR2: SGHTA, FQGTGA. CDR3 size: 14 residues. The DNA of the CDR3 is TGTGCCAGCAGCTTAGTTGGGGGAACTGAGACCCAGTACTTC. It specifies CASSLVGGTETQYF.